Below, 14 T cell receptor beta chains from the same sample are listed, as sequenced in a study of cytomegalovirus exposure and HLA in healthy donors. This PCR relied on a set of 60 Vbeta primers and 13 Jbeta primers. Profiling relied on immunoSEQ multiplex PCR, and the TCRdb table lists in-frame clones only, not all of them. Here the sample spans about 160,000 clones, 60% to 75% being singletons. The sequenced material came from PBMCs. Receptors were obtained from a woman between 45 and 60 years old in good health and CMV-seropositive.

This clone was detected only once. The chain carries TRBV7-8 and TRBJ2-5, with D possibly matching TRBD2 (6 bases). In germline, CDR1 is SGHVS, CDR2 FQNEAQ. This CDR3 spans 14 amino acids. V lost 4 bases to trimming and J lost 2 bases, with 11 bases between them. This chain's CDR3 is CASSSQGGQETQYF. In DNA, the CDR3 is TGTGCCAGCAGCTCGCAGGGAGGTCAAGAGACCCAGTACTTC.

V is TRBV2 and J is TRBJ1-2; weak D call: TRBD1 (6 bases). The CDR3 has 16 residues. Germline-derived CDR1 and CDR2 are SNHLY and FYNNEI. Trimming took 4 bases from V and 5 from J, leaving 20 bases between them. Here the CDR3 reads CASSGDTQGLPYGYTF. The CDR3 nucleotides read TGTGCCAGCAGTGGGGACACCCAGGGGTTACCTTATGGCTACACCTTC.

In its sample, this clone was seen once. The V and J genes are TRBV4-1 and TRBJ1-2; D unclear. The CDR3 is made up of 13 amino acids. V was shortened by 3 bases and J by 5 bases, with 10 bases between the two germline ends. Per the germline V gene, CDR1 is MGHRA and CDR2 is YSYEKL. CDR3 amino acids: CASSHGQPYGYTF. The CDR3 nucleotides are TGCGCCAGCAGCCATGGGCAGCCATATGGCTACACCTTC.

The chain uses TRBV7-9 and TRBJ2-3; D perhaps matches TRBD2 (7 bases). This CDR3 is 15 amino acids long. Trimming took 6 bases from V and 2 from J, leaving 15 bases between them. Germline V gene sequence: CDR1 SEHNR, CDR2 FQNEAQ (reference sequence). The CDR3 bases are TGTGCCAGCAGTGCTTGGGGGGGGGCCACAGATACGCAGTATTTT. Its translation: CASSAWGGATDTQYF.

This clone was seen a few times. V is TRBV7-9 and J is TRBJ1-1, with 7 bases identical to TRBD1. The V gene end was trimmed by 1 base and the J gene end by 4 bases; junction bases not matched to a gene: 6. This CDR3 is 15 amino acids long. Germline V CDR1 and CDR2: SEHNR, FQNEAQ (reference sequence). The CDR3 DNA sequence: TGTGCCAGCAGCTTAGGGAGGGGGCAAAGCACTGAAGCTTTCTTT. Translated: CASSLGRGQSTEAFF. Full variable domain (missing parts from reference TRBV7-9 and TRBJ1-1): DTGVSQNPRHKITKRGQNVTFRCDPISEHNRLYWYRQTLGQGPEFLTYFQNEAQLEKSRLLSDRFSAERPKGSFSTLEIQRTEQGDSAMYLCASSLGRGQSTEAFFGQGTRLTVV.

The rearrangement uses TRBV9 and TRBJ2-5, with 10 positions matching TRBD2. Trimming at V came to 4 bases and at J to 2 bases, leaving 8 bases not matched to a gene. The CDR3 has 16 residues. Germline V lookup: CDR1 SGDLS, CDR2 YYNGEE. The CDR3 coding sequence is TGTGCCAGCAGCCGCCTCGGACTAGCGGTGCAAGAGACCCAGTACTTC. Its protein product is CASSRLGLAVQETQYF. The entire variable domain, with the rest obtained from reference TRBV9 and TRBJ2-5, is as follows: DSGVTQTPKHLITATGQRVTLRCSPRSGDLSVYWYQQSLDQGLQFLIQYYNGEERAKGNILERFSAQQFPDLHSELNLSSLELGDSALYFCASSRLGLAVQETQYFGPGTRLLVL.

This clone appeared a few times. The chain recombines TRBV5-1 with TRBJ1-2; no clear D. V shed 0 bases and J shed 0 bases, with 12 bases lying between them. The V gene's germline CDR1 is SGHRS and CDR2 YFSETQ. The CDR3 consists of 16 residues. In nucleotides, the CDR3 is TGCGCCAGCAGCTTGGAATTGGCGGCTGCTAACTATGGCTACACCTTC. Amino acids: CASSLELAAANYGYTF.

V gene TRBV27 combines with J gene TRBJ2-2; tentative D call: TRBD1 (5 bases). Trimming shortened V by 5 bases and J by 5 bases, and 12 bases separated the two germline ends. The CDR3 extends over 14 amino acids. CDR1 is MNHEY and CDR2 is SMNVEV in the germline V gene (reference sequence). The CDR3 nucleotides are TGTGCCAGCAGTCCAGGGCTGAGGACCGGGGAGCTGTTTTTT. Its protein is CASSPGLRTGELFF.

The V and J genes are TRBV6-5 and TRBJ2-3; D is possibly TRBD2 (6 bases). This CDR3 region has 14 residues. Trimming stripped 7 bases from V and 8 bases from J, with 19 bases between. From germline, CDR1 is MNHEY and CDR2 SVGAGI. The CDR3 DNA reads as TGTGCCAGCACCAGTACCGGGAGCACTGGTACGCAGTATTTT. Translation gives CASTSTGSTGTQYF.

The chain uses TRBV27 and TRBJ1-2; D not certain. Looked up from germline, CDR1 is MNHEY and CDR2 is SMNVEV (reference sequence). This CDR3 contains 12 residues. The V gene lost 5 bases and the J gene lost 6 bases, with 10 bases spanning the gap. CDR3 DNA: TGTGCCAGCAGTACCGGGATCGATGGCTACACCTTC. Protein: CASSTGIDGYTF.

The table lists this clone with a count of one. The V and J genes are TRBV6-1 and TRBJ1-3; 7 bases agree with TRBD1. Unmatched junction bases numbered 7, after V lost 6 bases and J lost 2 bases. Germline assignment: CDR1 MNHNS and CDR2 SASEGT. CDR3 length equals 15 residues. Here the CDR3 reads CASRRQGSTGNTIYF. For the CDR3, the DNA is TGTGCCAGCAGGAGACAGGGATCGACTGGAAACACCATATATTTT.

The chain recombines TRBV6-5 with TRBJ2-5; 9 bases match TRBD1. The ends lost 2 bases at V and 13 bases at J; junction bases unmatched: 11. The V gene's germline CDR1 is MNHEY and CDR2 SVGAGI. CDR3 length: 14 residues. DNA of the CDR3: TGTGCCAGCAGTTACACGCAATTTACAGGGGGCCTGTACTTC. It encodes CASSYTQFTGGLYF.

The chain is built from TRBV19 and TRBJ1-2; D is unclear. Trimming cost V 7 bases and J 3 bases, with 9 bases left between them. CDR1 LNHDA and CDR2 SQIVND come from the germline V gene (reference sequence). The CDR3 runs 12 residues. The CDR3: CASTMEDYGYTF. Written as DNA, the CDR3 is TGTGCCAGTACGATGGAGGACTATGGCTACACCTTC.

The rearrangement uses TRBV5-4 and TRBJ1-1; possible D gene TRBD1, 6 bases. V shed 5 bases and J shed 8 bases, with 22 bases lying between them. Germline V gene data show CDR1 as SGHNT and CDR2 as YYREEE (reference sequence). The CDR3 loop spans 15 amino acids. CDR3 in amino acids: CASRMAGTGPEEAFF. In nucleotides, the CDR3 is TGTGCCAGCAGAATGGCGGGCACAGGGCCGGAAGAAGCTTTCTTT. Variable domain in full (rest from reference TRBV5-4 and TRBJ1-1): ETGVTQSPTHLIKTRGQQVTLRCSSQSGHNTVSWYQQALGQGPQFIFQYYREEENGRGNFPPRFSGLQFPNYSSELNVNALELDDSALYLCASRMAGTGPEEAFFGQGTRLTVV.